This T cell receptor (beta chain) is from a study of blood T cell repertoires in COVID-19. Looking at the study overall: COVID-19 samples from acute and convalescent phases originated in the United States, Italy and Spain. The cDNA or gDNA used as material had been derived from T cells, B-cell-depleted T cells, or PBMCs.

Germline values: CDR1 LNHDA, CDR2 SQIVND (reference sequence). The CDR3 is made up of 13 amino acids. The V gene lost 1 base and the J gene lost 6 bases, with 10 bases spanning the gap. Cohorts were determined from participant-reported clinical history. How the authors handled the data: The authors estimated nucleated cell counts from reference gene primer amplification. TCRdb's copy holds only in-frame clones and misses some; the assay was immunoSEQ multiplex PCR. V, J and clone size are taken as reported in that table, and D and trimming were inferred from the DNA itself. This sample has around 130,000 clones, with around 80% found just once.

This rearrangement joins TRBV19 to TRBJ2-7; perhaps TRBD1 as D (6 bases). This clonotype was obtained from a man aged 35-49 years with acute COVID-19. Material: PBMCs or T cells enriched from blood (not recorded which). CDR3 nucleotide sequence: TGTGCCAGTAGTATAGGACAGGCGGGCGAGCAGTACTTC. It specifies CASSIGQAGEQYF.